These 30 T cell receptor beta chains originate from one sample sequenced in a study of CD4 T cells in relation to SARS-CoV-2 and coronaviruses. Their specific antigens are unknown. Some clones are missing from TCRdb's copy, which holds only in-frame ones; the method was immunoSEQ multiplex PCR. Among approximately 25,000 clones listed, roughly four fifths were seen once. CD4+ T cells from unexposed donors were obtained before the COVID-19 pandemic (2011-2018). After roughly ten days of culture, CD4+ T cells were isolated. Specimen: CD4+ T cells from PBMCs, cultured in vitro. These receptors came from a human donor in good health.

The gene calls are TRBV7-2 and TRBJ2-1; 8 bases agree with TRBD2. The CDR3 has 16 amino acids. Germline V CDR1 and CDR2: SGHTA, FQGNSA. The V and J ends lost 6 bases and 10 bases, in that order; junction bases with no gene match: 17. The CDR3 loop is CASRVAGGSPAREQFF. The CDR3 DNA reads as TGTGCCAGCAGAGTGGCGGGGGGTAGCCCCGCGAGGGAGCAGTTCTTC.

This clone occurred a few times. This sequence joins TRBV9 and TRBJ2-7; the match to TRBD2 covers 7 bases. With V trimmed by 1 base and J by 2 bases, 6 bases remained unmatched. CDR3 length: 15 amino acids. CDR1 SGDLS and CDR2 YYNGEE come from the germline V gene. The CDR3 nucleotides read TGTGCCAGCAGCGTACAAGCGGGGACCACCTACGAGCAGTACTTC. Encoded protein: CASSVQAGTTYEQYF.

The table lists this clone with a few counts. The chain employs TRBV2 and TRBJ1-2; D gene unclear. Germline V CDR1 and CDR2: SNHLY, FYNNEI. The V end was cut by 3 bases, the J end by 3 bases, with 8 bases between. This CDR3 comprises 13 residues. The CDR3 spells CASSEWGDYGYTF. The CDR3 DNA reads as TGTGCCAGCAGTGAGTGGGGAGACTATGGCTACACCTTC.

This clone was counted between two and nine times. A junction boundary mismatches the germline segment, possibly from a read error. The chain uses TRBV9 and TRBJ1-1; the D gene is possibly TRBD1 (5 bases). The germline V gene encodes CDR1 SGDLS and CDR2 YYNGEE. The CDR3 is 12 residues long. The CDR3 is CASSVAGGRIIF. The CDR3 DNA follows: TGTGCCAGCAGCGTAGCTGGGGGACGGATAATATTT. The complete variable domain, with remaining parts taken from reference TRBV9 and TRBJ1-1, reads DSGVTQTPKHLITATGQRVTLRCSPRSGDLSVYWYQQSLDQGLQFLIQYYNGEERAKGNILERFSAQQFPDLHSELNLSSLELGDSALYFCASSVAGGRIIFGQGTRLTVV.

The CDR3: CSVDRSPTNEQFF. The CDR3 region has the DNA TGCAGCGTGGACCGGTCTCCAACCAATGAGCAGTTCTTC. The rearrangement links TRBV29-1 to TRBJ2-1; D unclear. V gave up 6 bases and J gave up 6 bases, with 15 bases separating them. Germline lookup yields CDR1 SQVTM and CDR2 ANQGSEA. This CDR3 has 13 residues.

V and J are TRBV12-3 or TRBV12-4 and TRBJ1-2; unclear D gene. Trimming removed 3 bases from V and 4 bases from J, with 6 bases in between. This CDR3 contains 12 residues. CDR3 nucleotide sequence: TGTGCCAGCAGTTTTAGTGGCTATGGCTACACCTTC. This encodes CASSFSGYGYTF.

The chain couples TRBV28 to TRBJ2-6, with a tentative D call TRBD1 (6 bases). The CDR3 is made up of 16 amino acids. Looked up from germline, CDR1 is MDHEN and CDR2 is SYDVKM. The V end was cut by 2 bases, the J end by 0 bases, with 8 bases between. CDR3 sequence reads: CASSLEGHSGANVLTF. The CDR3, as DNA: TGTGCCAGCAGTTTAGAGGGACACTCTGGGGCCAACGTCCTGACTTTC.

The V gene is TRBV18, the J gene TRBJ2-1, with 9 bases aligning to TRBD2. V gave up 0 bases and J gave up 9 bases; unmatched junction bases: 9. Germline V gene lookup returns CDR1 KGHSH and CDR2 LQKENI. The CDR3 has 16 residues. CDR3 DNA sequence: TGTGCCAGCTCACCACCTAATAGCGGGGGTTTGAGTGAGCAGTTCTTC. Its protein product is CASSPPNSGGLSEQFF.

The CDR3 nucleotides read TGTGCCAGCAGCTTGGATAATTTTGAAGCTTTCTTT. This gives the protein CASSLDNFEAFF. The rearrangement joins TRBV5-6 to TRBJ1-1; no firm D call. The CDR3 totals 12 residues. The V end lost 0 bases, the J end lost 7 bases, and 7 bases lay between the germline ends. Looked up from germline, CDR1 is SGHDT and CDR2 is YYEEEE.

This clone was seen once. The chain couples TRBV6-5 to TRBJ1-2; tentatively, D is TRBD1 (5 bases). Trimming removed 6 bases from V and 2 bases from J, with 13 bases in between. The CDR3 sequence is 14 residues long. Germline V gene sequence: CDR1 MNHEY, CDR2 SVGAGI. The CDR3 here is CASSLLGENYGYTF. CDR3 DNA sequence: TGTGCCAGCAGCCTTCTGGGGGAAAACTATGGCTACACCTTC.

This clone was detected only a few times. The chain joins TRBV7-3 to TRBJ1-2; D is uncertain. CDR1 SGHTA and CDR2 FQGTGA come from the germline V gene. The CDR3 is 11 amino acids. The V gene lost 5 bases and the J gene lost 6 bases, with 7 bases spanning the gap. The CDR3 sequence: CASSSGDGYTF. DNA of the CDR3: TGTGCCAGCAGCAGTGGGGATGGCTACACCTTC. Full variable domain (rest looked up from reference TRBV7-3 and TRBJ1-2): GAGVSQTPSNKVTEKGKYVELRCDPISGHTALYWYRQSLGQGPEFLIYFQGTGAADDSGLPNDRFFAVRPEGSVSTLKIQRTERGDSAVYLCASSSGDGYTFGSGTRLTVV.

V is TRBV4-1 and J is TRBJ1-6; no clear D gene. The CDR3 totals 14 residues. V lost 0 bases, J lost 4 bases, and 4 bases lay in between. Germline V gene sequence: CDR1 MGHRA, CDR2 YSYEKL. CDR3 in amino acids: CASSQDPYNSPLHF. In nucleotides, the CDR3 is TGCGCCAGCAGCCAAGACCCATATAATTCACCCCTCCACTTT.

This rearrangement joins TRBV6-5 to TRBJ2-5; no clear D gene. Trimming left V 0 bases short and J 0 bases short, with 11 bases between. This CDR3 is built from 16 residues. Germline CDR1 is MNHEY and CDR2 is SVGAGI. The CDR3 sequence: CASSYSGVPYQETQYF. The CDR3, as DNA: TGTGCCAGCAGTTACTCTGGCGTCCCGTACCAAGAGACCCAGTACTTC.

The rearrangement links TRBV6-5 to TRBJ1-3, with D possibly TRBD1 on 5 matching bases. This CDR3 is built from 15 residues. CDR1 is MNHEY and CDR2 is SVGAGI in the germline V gene. Trimming stripped 7 bases from V and 8 bases from J, with 21 bases between. The CDR3 region has the DNA TGTGCCAGCAACCCCGGGGACGCGAGGGTAGACACCATATATTTT. It specifies CASNPGDARVDTIYF.

V is TRBV13 and J is TRBJ2-7; 10 bases map to TRBD2. CDR3 length: 16 amino acids. Per germline, CDR1 PRHDT and CDR2 FYEKMQ (reference sequence). With V trimmed by 5 bases and J by 2 bases, 9 bases remained unmatched. CDR3 sequence reads: CASSMRTSGNPYEQYF. Here the CDR3 DNA reads TGTGCCAGCAGCATGAGGACTAGCGGAAATCCCTACGAGCAGTACTTC.

This chain joins TRBV4-1 and TRBJ2-2, with a tentative D call TRBD2 (6 bases). This CDR3 comprises 13 residues. Germline V gene data show CDR1 as MGHRA and CDR2 as YSYEKL. V gave up 1 base and J gave up 9 bases, with 9 bases separating them. The CDR3 DNA follows: TGCGCCAGCAGCCAAGTCCGGGGGAGGGAGCTGTTTTTT. Its translation: CASSQVRGRELFF.

The V and J genes are TRBV6-5 and TRBJ2-1; 8 nucleotides match TRBD2. Germline trimming cut 6 bases from V and 2 bases from J; bases unmatched to any gene: 3. Looked up from germline, CDR1 is MNHEY and CDR2 is SVGAGI. This CDR3 contains 14 residues. The CDR3, as DNA: TGTGCCAGCAGAAGCGGGGGTCCCTACAATGAGCAGTTCTTC. This translates into CASRSGGPYNEQFF.

The rearrangement links TRBV2 to TRBJ2-3, with TRBD2 as a possible D gene (5 bases). This CDR3 is built from 12 residues. The ends were cut back, 7 bases at V and 2 bases at J, with 7 bases in the middle. CDR1 SNHLY and CDR2 FYNNEI come from the germline V gene. The CDR3 sequence: CASKRDTDTQYF. The DNA for the CDR3 is TGTGCCAGCAAACGGGACACAGATACGCAGTATTTT.

The chain combines TRBV4-1 with TRBJ2-3, with TRBD2 identical over 7 bases. The germline V gene encodes CDR1 MGHRA and CDR2 YSYEKL. This CDR3 has 15 amino acids. The V gene end was trimmed by 6 bases and the J gene end by 1 base; junction bases not matched to a gene: 7. The CDR3 reads CASRGGDFRTDTQYF. The CDR3 DNA sequence: TGCGCCAGCAGGGGGGGGGACTTCCGCACAGATACGCAGTATTTT.

V is TRBV9 and J is TRBJ2-1; the D gene is possibly TRBD2 (7 bases). CDR1 is SGDLS, CDR2 YYNGEE, per germline. Trimming took 0 bases from V and 11 from J, leaving 21 bases between them. CDR3 length: 16 amino acids. CDR3 coding DNA: TGTGCCAGCAGCGTAGAGGGGGGGTCTGGGTCAAAAAAGCAGTTCTTC. This codes for CASSVEGGSGSKKQFF.

The chain carries TRBV7-2 and TRBJ2-7; D tentatively reads TRBD1 or TRBD2 (6 bases each). Deletions cut 4 bases from V and 8 bases from J, with 12 bases between. Germline CDR1 is SGHTA and CDR2 is FQGNSA. This CDR3 comprises 12 residues. Here the CDR3 reads CASSSYGGQQYF. The CDR3 nucleotides are TGTGCCAGCAGCTCTTATGGGGGGCAGCAGTACTTC.

The chain employs TRBV7-6 and TRBJ2-1; D perhaps matches TRBD2 (6 bases). V lost 1 base to trimming and J lost 8 bases, with 12 bases between them. The CDR3 covers 14 residues. Per germline, CDR1 SGHVS and CDR2 FNYEAQ. CDR3 amino acids: CASSLVPSGDEQFF. The CDR3 DNA follows: TGTGCCAGCAGCTTAGTACCCTCGGGGGATGAGCAGTTCTTC.

V gene TRBV2 combines with J gene TRBJ2-7, with 10 bases matching TRBD1. The CDR3 is 14 residues long. After removal of 1 base from V and 6 bases from J, the junction contained 3 bases not matched to a gene. Looked up from germline, CDR1 is SNHLY and CDR2 is FYNNEI. Here the CDR3 reads CASSEGRTGGEQYF. The CDR3 DNA follows: TGTGCCAGCAGTGAAGGTAGGACAGGGGGCGAGCAGTACTTC.

The chain joins TRBV5-6 to TRBJ2-2; D is unclear. Trimming took 0 bases from V and 5 from J, leaving 8 bases between them. Germline V CDR1 and CDR2: SGHDT, YYEEEE. The length of the CDR3 is 14 residues. For the CDR3, the DNA is TGTGCCAGCAGCTTGGCAATGGCTACCGGGGAGCTGTTTTTT. Translated, it gives CASSLAMATGELFF. Together with reference TRBV5-6 and TRBJ2-2, the CDR3 gives the full variable domain: DAGVTQSPTHLIKTRGQQVTLRCSPKSGHDTVSWYQQALGQGPQFIFQYYEEEERQRGNFPDRFSGHQFPNYSSELNVNALLLGDSALYLCASSLAMATGELFFGEGSRLTVL.

The chain is built from TRBV29-1 and TRBJ2-7; 10 nucleotides match TRBD1. After removal of 5 bases from V and 2 bases from J, the junction contained 6 bases not matched to a gene. The CDR3 runs to 14 residues. Per the germline V gene, CDR1 is SQVTM and CDR2 is ANQGSEA. CDR3 loop: CSVTPDRGTYEQYF. CDR3 bases: TGCAGCGTTACGCCGGACAGGGGGACCTACGAGCAGTACTTC.

This sequence joins TRBV5-5 and TRBJ2-5; TRBD1 agrees at 12 bases. Germline V gives CDR1 SGHKS, CDR2 YYEKEE (reference sequence). J gave up 5 bases and V 4 bases, and 9 bases lay outside the gene matches. The CDR3 extends over 16 amino acids. This CDR3 is CASSITGGQGAETQYF. CDR3 DNA: TGTGCCAGCAGCATAACAGGGGGACAGGGGGCTGAGACCCAGTACTTC.

The CDR3 nucleotides are TGTGCCAGCAGCTTAACCCAGAACACCATATATTTT. It specifies CASSLTQNTIYF. The V gene is TRBV11-2, the J gene TRBJ1-3; D is unresolved. The V and J ends lost 2 bases and 7 bases respectively, with 6 bases between them. The CDR3 consists of 12 residues. CDR1 is SGHAT, CDR2 FQNNGV, per germline.

This rearrangement joins TRBV4-3 to TRBJ1-5; 9 bases match TRBD1. The length of the CDR3 is 15 residues. V lost 3 bases and J lost 6; bases outside the gene matches: 6. From germline, CDR1 is LGHNA and CDR2 YSLEER. In DNA, the CDR3 is TGCGCCAGCAGCCATAGATACAGGGGGCCTCAGCCCCAGCATTTT. It yields the protein CASSHRYRGPQPQHF.

In this sample, this clone turned up a few times. The CDR3 protein is CASSFTHGENSPLHF. Written as DNA, the CDR3 is TGTGCCAGCAGCTTTACGCACGGGGAAAATTCACCCCTCCACTTT. This chain connects TRBV5-6 to TRBJ1-6, with D unresolved. Per germline, CDR1 SGHDT and CDR2 YYEEEE. V was pared by 2 bases and J by 7 bases, with 13 bases between. The CDR3 is 15 amino acids.

This chain links TRBV19 with TRBJ2-7; no clear D. CDR1 LNHDA and CDR2 SQIVND come from the germline V gene (reference sequence). The CDR3 sequence is 15 residues long. Between the trimmed V and J ends, which lost 3 bases and 2 bases, there was a span of 14 bases. CDR3 residues: CASSMVARRPYEQYF. The DNA for the CDR3 is TGTGCCAGTAGTATGGTGGCCCGCCGTCCCTACGAGCAGTACTTC.